This T cell receptor (beta chain) is from a study of blood T cell repertoires in COVID-19. As for the study in general: Acute-phase and convalescent COVID-19 samples originated in the United States, Italy and Spain.

V lost 4 bases and J lost 0, with 11 bases in between. The CDR3 extends over 15 amino acids. Germline CDR1 reads SGHRS; CDR2 reads YFSETQ. The protocol was immunoSEQ multiplex PCR, while the TCRdb copy is restricted to in-frame clones and leaves out a portion. The table lists about 490,000 clones, around 85% of them singletons. The receptor was derived from a human donor in a cohort sampled during active COVID-19. Specimen: peripheral blood. The chain combines TRBV5-1 with TRBJ1-5, with D tentatively TRBD1 (5 bases). The CDR3 DNA follows: TGCGCCAGCAGCCCGGGGGGAGATAGCAATCAGCCCCAGCATTTT. The encoded protein is CASSPGGDSNQPQHF.